The 5 T cell receptor beta chains listed next were all sequenced from one sample in a study of T cell repertoires in cytomegalovirus infection. From the reads, TCRdb called clonotypes with MiXCR, one entry per CDR3 protein. This table has around 130,000 distinct CDR3 sequences, roughly 9% appearing once. The sequencing sample was made of PBMCs. The receptors were gathered from a human donor in good health (CMV status not recorded). Some clones in this sample may be carry-over from other donors' samples.

V usage is TRBV18 and J usage is TRBJ1-5; 7 bases map to TRBD1. Germline loops: CDR1 KGHSH, CDR2 LQKENI. J lost 9 bases, V lost 3 bases, and 8 bases had no gene match. CDR3 length: 14 residues. The CDR3 protein is CASSPGRGSRPQHF. The CDR3 region has the DNA TGTGCCAGCTCACCGGGCAGGGGGAGCCGGCCCCAGCATTTT.

This clonotype was observed at least ten times. This rearrangement joins TRBV10-3 to TRBJ1-2; the match to TRBD1 covers 9 bases. V shed 3 bases and J 6 bases; nucleotides not matched to a gene: 14. The CDR3 sequence is 17 residues long. In germline, CDR1 is ENHRY, CDR2 SYGVKD. CDR3 nucleotide sequence: TGTGCCATCAGTGATATGGTCCTTCGGGACAGGGACCATGGCTACACCTTC. Translating it yields CAISDMVLRDRDHGYTF.

In its sample, this clonotype was seen many times. The chain joins TRBV19 to TRBJ2-1, with D possibly TRBD1 on 6 matching bases. The CDR3 covers 15 residues. Germline-derived CDR1 and CDR2 are LNHDA and SQIVND (reference sequence). The V and J ends lost 4 bases and 0 bases respectively, with 10 bases between them. The CDR3 sequence is CASSKDRSSYNEQFF. The CDR3 DNA follows: TGTGCCAGTAGTAAAGACAGGAGCTCCTACAATGAGCAGTTCTTC.

A remark on this clonotype: This sequence may be a read error, since a much larger clone differs from it by one base. This chain links TRBV7-2 with TRBJ1-1, with 8 bases lining up with TRBD1. This CDR3 has 15 amino acids. Germline V gene data show CDR1 as SGHTA and CDR2 as FQGNSA. CDR3 residues: CASSPDRAFNTGAFF. DNA of the CDR3: TGTGCCAGCAGCCCGGACAGGGCTTTTAACACTGGAGCTTTCTTT.

As regards this clonotype: This clone may be a read error of a much larger clone one base away. The chain combines TRBV2 with TRBJ1-4; tentatively, D is TRBD1 (6 bases). Trimming left V 6 bases short and J 4 bases short, with 12 bases between. Per germline, CDR1 SNHLY and CDR2 FYNNEI. The CDR3 is 14 amino acids. The CDR3 is CASSGQSGNEKLFF. Here the CDR3 DNA reads TGTGCCAGCAGCGGACAGTCGGGTAATGAAAAACTGTTTTTT.